This T cell receptor beta chain was captured by sequencing in a study of cytotoxic CD8 clonotypes in ibrutinib-treated CLL. Study details: Overall, 25 or so responses were partial and 2 complete; following median roughly 68 months, around 15 patients stayed remitted and around twelve progressed. Response sampling occurred after a median 12 months of treatment (range 6 to 36).

In the case of this clone: The target antigen is unknown.

The CDR3 loop spans 14 amino acids. Germline V gene data show CDR1 as SGHDN and CDR2 as FVKESK. V was shortened by 0 bases and J by 10 bases, with 16 bases between the two germline ends. Study outcomes and limitations: Whereas clonality rose at ibrutinib response, it declined toward baseline at progression. For progressing versus sustained-remission patients, sampling times were not the same.

Profiled with immunoSEQ multiplex PCR; TCRdb holds only in-frame clones, not every one. The table includes under 300,000 clones, 60% to 75% detected once. This receptor was obtained from a human donor with chronic lymphocytic leukemia. This chain uses TRBV14 with TRBJ2-7; D might be TRBD2 (5 bases). The starting material was PBMCs, obtained after 24 months of ibrutinib treatment. This chain's CDR3 is CASSQDPRGKTQYF. In DNA, the CDR3 is TGTGCCAGCAGCCAAGACCCGAGAGGGAAAACTCAGTACTTC.